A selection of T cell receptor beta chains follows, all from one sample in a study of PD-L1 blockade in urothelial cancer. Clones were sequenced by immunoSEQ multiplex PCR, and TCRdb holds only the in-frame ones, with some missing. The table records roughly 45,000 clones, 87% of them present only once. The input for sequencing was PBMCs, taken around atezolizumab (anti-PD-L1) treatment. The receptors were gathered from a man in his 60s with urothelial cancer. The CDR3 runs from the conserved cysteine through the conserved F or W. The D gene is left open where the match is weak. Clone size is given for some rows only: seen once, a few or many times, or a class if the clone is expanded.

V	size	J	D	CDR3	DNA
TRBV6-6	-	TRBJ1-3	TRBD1	CASRKTGFLDTIYF	TGTGCCAGCAGGAAGACAGGGTTTCTAGACACCATATATTTT
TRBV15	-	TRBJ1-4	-	CATSRDGGPGEKLFF	TGTGCCACCAGCAGAGATGGAGGGCCTGGTGAAAAACTGTTTTTT
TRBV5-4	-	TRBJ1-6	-	CASSLDRSSYNSPLHF	TGTGCCAGCAGCTTGGACAGGAGCTCCTATAATTCACCCCTCCACTTT
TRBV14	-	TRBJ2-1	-	CASSQGGPYNEQFF	TGTGCCAGCAGCCAGGGGGGGCCCTACAATGAGCAGTTCTTC
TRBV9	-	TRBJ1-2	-	CASSVRDMTYGYTF	TGTGCCAGCAGCGTCCGGGACATGACATATGGCTACACCTTC
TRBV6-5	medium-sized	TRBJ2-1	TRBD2	CASSYRRGGYEQFF	TGTGCCAGCAGTTACCGGCGGGGGGGTTATGAGCAGTTCTTC
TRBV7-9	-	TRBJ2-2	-	CASGTTNTGELFF	TGTGCCAGCGGGACAACGAACACCGGGGAGCTGTTTTTT
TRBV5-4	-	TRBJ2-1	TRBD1	CASSSGTGGYNEQFF	TGTGCCAGCAGCTCCGGGACAGGGGGTTACAATGAGCAGTTCTTC
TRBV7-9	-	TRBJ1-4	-	CASSLGAGDGEKLFF	TGTGCCAGCAGCTTAGGGGCAGGGGATGGTGAAAAACTGTTTTTT
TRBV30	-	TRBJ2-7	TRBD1	CAWSSTDRGEQYF	TGTGCCTGGAGTTCTACCGACAGGGGCGAGCAGTACTTC
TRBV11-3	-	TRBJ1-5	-	CASSNTGGPQHF	TGTGCCAGCTCTAACACGGGGGGGCCCCAGCATTTT
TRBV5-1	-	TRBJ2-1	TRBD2	CASSLMVAGGGLYNEQFF	TGCGCCAGCAGCTTGATGGTGGCGGGCGGGGGGCTGTACAATGAGCAGTTCTTC
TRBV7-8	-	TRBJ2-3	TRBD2	CASSPWTSGGDTQYF	TGTGCCAGCAGCCCCTGGACTAGCGGGGGAGATACGCAGTATTTT
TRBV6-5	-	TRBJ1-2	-	CASSYRGPGYGYTF	TGTGCCAGCAGTTACAGGGGCCCCGGCTATGGCTACACCTTC
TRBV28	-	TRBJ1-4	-	CASAGQINEKLFF	TGTGCCAGCGCCGGACAAATTAATGAAAAACTGTTTTTT